These T cell receptor beta chains were read from a single sample in a study of shared clonotypes between healthy human individuals. Profiling relied on immunoSEQ multiplex PCR, and the TCRdb table lists in-frame clones only, not all of them. The table shows over 950,000 clones, with roughly 80% occurring only once. The sequencing sample was made of memory CD4+ T cells from PBMCs. The receptors shown here come from a man younger than 35 in good health. Some clones in this sample may be carry-over from other donors' samples. CDR3s include the opening cysteine and the closing phenylalanine or tryptophan. The D gene is left open where the match is weak. Not all rows give a size; the values are once, few, many and, for expanded clones, a class.

d_call clone_size j_call cdr3_length v_call cdr3_nt cdr3_aa
TRBD1 NA TRBJ1-1 16 TRBV18 TGTGCCAGCTCACCACTCCGCAGGGGGCCTGACACTGAAGCTTTCTTT CASSPLRRGPDTEAFF
TRBD1 NA TRBJ2-5 16 TRBV14 TGTGCCAGCAGCCGGCGACCTGGACAGGGACAAGAGACCCAGTACTTC CASSRRPGQGQETQYF
NA NA TRBJ1-1 14 TRBV5-1 TGCGCCAGCACACAGGGAGATGTAGTAACTGAAGCTTTCTTT CASTQGDVVTEAFF
NA NA TRBJ2-2 13 TRBV5-1 TGCGCCAGCAGCTTCCGACGGCCCGGGGAGCTGTTTTTT CASSFRRPGELFF
TRBD1 NA TRBJ1-2 14 TRBV4-3 TGCGCCAGCAGCCAAGATCGACAGGGTAATGGCTACACCTTC CASSQDRQGNGYTF
NA NA TRBJ1-4 13 TRBV7-3 TGTGCCAGCAGCGTGGGAGCTAATGAAAAACTGTTTTTT CASSVGANEKLFF
NA few TRBJ2-7 16 TRBV6-6 TGTGCCAGCAGTTACTCGACCTTCTCTCGCTCCTACGAGCAGTACTTC CASSYSTFSRSYEQYF
TRBD2 NA TRBJ2-7 14 TRBV28 TGTGCCAGCAGTTTAAGCGGGAGGACCTACGAGCAGTACTTC CASSLSGRTYEQYF
NA few TRBJ2-1 17 TRBV4-2 TGTGCCAGCAGCCAAGATGAATTCGGGGACTCCTACAATGAGCAGTTCTTC CASSQDEFGDSYNEQFF
NA NA TRBJ2-3 15 TRBV4-1 TGCGCCAGCAGCCCCATAGGGAGCGCCACAGATACGCAGTATTTT CASSPIGSATDTQYF
TRBD2 NA TRBJ2-1 15 TRBV6-1 TGTGCCAGCAGTGTTCAAAGCGGGGGCCACAATGAGCAGTTCTTC CASSVQSGGHNEQFF
NA NA TRBJ2-5 14 TRBV13 TGTGCCAGCAGCTTATTTGTCCCCCCAGAGACCCAGTACTTC CASSLFVPPETQYF
TRBD1 NA TRBJ2-3 14 TRBV10-3 TGTGCCGTTTCACCAACAGGGGGAACAGATACGCAGTATTTT CAVSPTGGTDTQYF
NA few TRBJ1-1 13 TRBV10-3 TGTGCCGCCAACGGAGGGCAAAACACTGAAGCTTTCTTT CAANGGQNTEAFF
NA NA TRBJ2-3 14 TRBV30 TGTGCCTGGAGTGTAGGGGTAGAGGGGGATACGCAGTATTTT CAWSVGVEGDTQYF
TRBD1 NA TRBJ2-7 15 TRBV15 TGTGCCACCAGCAGGGGCAACAGGGGGCGGTACGAGCAGTACTTC CATSRGNRGRYEQYF
NA NA TRBJ2-3 16 TRBV9 TGTGCCAGCAGCCGAGGGGCTCAACGGACCCTAGATACGCAGTATTTT CASSRGAQRTLDTQYF
TRBD1 NA TRBJ1-3 16 TRBV6-6 TGTGCCAGCAGTTACCAAACAGGGGGCTATGGAAACACCATATATTTT CASSYQTGGYGNTIYF
NA once TRBJ2-4 15 TRBV28 TGTGCCACCTCCCTGGGGGGCGCTGCCAAAAACATTCAGTACTTC CATSLGGAAKNIQYF
NA NA TRBJ2-3 13 TRBV27 TGTGCCAGCAGTTTGGGGGGCACAGATACGCAGTATTTT CASSLGGTDTQYF
TRBD1 NA TRBJ2-1 15 TRBV25-1 TGTGCCAGCAGTGAATGGGACAGGGATATGGATGAGCAGTTCTTC CASSEWDRDMDEQFF
TRBD1 once TRBJ1-1 18 TRBV15 TGTGCCACCAGCAGAGCCCGGGGGGGACAGTCCGCCAACACTGAAGCTTTCTTT CATSRARGGQSANTEAFF
NA NA TRBJ2-3 13 TRBV29-1 TGCAGCGTTGTCCCCTGGAACACAGATACGCAGTATTTT CSVVPWNTDTQYF
TRBD1 once TRBJ2-1 15 TRBV5-1 TGCGCCAGCAGCCTACGGGACAGGACCTACAATGAGCAGTTCTTC CASSLRDRTYNEQFF
NA NA TRBJ1-1 15 TRBV30 TGTGCCTGGAGTGTCGCAGGCCGAGGGTACACTGAAGCTTTCTTT CAWSVAGRGYTEAFF
NA NA TRBJ1-3 14 TRBV5-8 TGTGCCAGCAGACGAGGCGGACCTGGAAACACCATACATTTT CASRRGGPGNTIHF
TRBD2 NA TRBJ2-7 14 TRBV28 TGTGCCAGCAGTTTGACTAGCGGGACCCACGAGCAGTACTTC CASSLTSGTHEQYF
NA NA TRBJ1-5 15 TRBV5-1 TGCGCCAGCAAAGGGGATACAGGGACGGGCCAGCCCCAGCATTTT CASKGDTGTGQPQHF
TRBD2 NA TRBJ2-3 21 TRBV4-3 TGCGCCAGCAGCCAAGGGGTCCCATCACCGACTAGCGGGAGAGGGGCAGATACGCAGTATTTT CASSQGVPSPTSGRGADTQYF
NA NA TRBJ2-1 15 TRBV6-1 TGTGCCAGCAGCGAAAGGTTTAGCTCCTACAATGAGCAGTTCTTC CASSERFSSYNEQFF
NA NA TRBJ1-5 15 TRBV12-1 TGTGCCAGCAGCTCGGGACAGGTGAGCAATCAGCCCCAGCATTTT CASSSGQVSNQPQHF
NA NA TRBJ1-1 14 TRBV28 TGTGCCAGCAGCCTCGGGGGGGGAAACACTGAAGCTTTCTTT CASSLGGGNTEAFF
TRBD1 NA TRBJ1-2 17 TRBV19 TGTGCCAGTAGTATGGGGGGACAGGACGCCATTGATTATGGCTACACCTTC CASSMGGQDAIDYGYTF
TRBD1 few TRBJ1-5 13 TRBV18 TGTGCCAGCTCACCAACAGGGGATCAGCCCCAGCATTTT CASSPTGDQPQHF
NA NA TRBJ2-6 16 TRBV5-1 TGCGCCAGCAGCTTGGGGCGGACCTCTGGGGCCAACGTCCTGACTTTC CASSLGRTSGANVLTF